The sample holds one count of the clone carrying this T cell receptor (beta chain). Per the study methods: Nucleated cell counts were estimated from reference gene primer amplification. Measured with immunoSEQ multiplex PCR; TCRdb has only the in-frame clones, and not every one. Clone size and V and J calls were adopted from that table, with D and trimming inferred from the DNA. This sample has about 130,000 clones, with more than 80% found just once. This sample stems from a study of blood T cell repertoires in COVID-19. Study details: Specimens from acute and convalescent COVID-19 originated in the United States, Italy and Spain.

Trimming shortened V by 0 bases and J by 3 bases, and 9 bases separated the two germline ends. This CDR3 spans 14 amino acids. CDR1 and CDR2 from the germline V gene are SGHNT and YYREEE (reference sequence). The sample taken for sequencing was peripheral blood. This clonotype was obtained from a human donor in a cohort sampled during active COVID-19. The V gene is TRBV5-4, the J gene TRBJ1-1, with unresolved D. CDR3 in DNA: TGTGCCAGCAGCTTGGCCAGGAGGGACACTGAAGCTTTCTTT. It translates to CASSLARRDTEAFF. The full variable domain, in which reference TRBV5-4 and TRBJ1-1 provide the parts outside the CDR3, is ETGVTQSPTHLIKTRGQQVTLRCSSQSGHNTVSWYQQALGQGPQFIFQYYREEENGRGNFPPRFSGLQFPNYSSELNVNALELDDSALYLCASSLARRDTEAFFGQGTRLTVV.